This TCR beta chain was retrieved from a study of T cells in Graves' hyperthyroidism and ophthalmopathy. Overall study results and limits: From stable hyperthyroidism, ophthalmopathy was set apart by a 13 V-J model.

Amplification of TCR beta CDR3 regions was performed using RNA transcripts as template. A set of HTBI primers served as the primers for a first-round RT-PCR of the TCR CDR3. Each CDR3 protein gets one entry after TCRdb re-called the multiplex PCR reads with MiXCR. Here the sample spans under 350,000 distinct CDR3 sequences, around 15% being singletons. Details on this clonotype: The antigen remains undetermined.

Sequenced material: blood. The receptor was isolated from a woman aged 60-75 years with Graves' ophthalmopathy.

The CDR3 region is CASSQEDRGGYEQYF. The CDR3, as DNA: TGTGCCAGCAGCCAAGAGGACAGGGGAGGTTACGAGCAGTACTTC. The rearrangement uses TRBV4-2 and TRBJ2-7, with 9 bases fitting TRBD1. Germline lookup yields CDR1 LGHNA and CDR2 YNFKEQ. Trimming cost V 0 bases and J 4 bases; bases outside gene matches: 4. CDR3 length equals 15 residues.